Each of the 12 T cell receptor beta chains below was sequenced from the same sample in a study of CD8 T cells in ankylosing spondylitis (TCRdb year 2017). Library preparation was by 5' RACE. Instrument used: Illumina HiSeq 2500. The public reads were reprocessed in TCRdb via fastp at Q25 and MiXCR, keeping in-frame beta chains. A single entry per CDR3 protein holds the most common genes and DNA from its merged rows. The sample table shows over 100,000 distinct CDR3 sequences, and roughly 11% are seen once. The top ten hold 4.1% of the sample. The sequenced material came from blood, either unsorted or a sorted T cell fraction (not recorded which). The receptors stem from a female donor with ankylosing spondylitis or in good health (not recorded which).

The J gene is TRBJ2-3, the V gene TRBV24-1; no firm D call. V lost 6 bases and J 1 base, leaving 7 bases between the germline ends. CDR1 is KGHDR and CDR2 is SFDVKD in the germline V gene. The CDR3 totals 13 residues. The CDR3 reads CATSIGGTDTQYF. The CDR3 DNA is TGTGCCACCAGTATCGGCGGCACAGATACGCAGTATTTT.

This clonotype was detected ten times or more. The rearrangement uses TRBV20-1 and TRBJ2-7; D is unclear. Germline V gene sequence: CDR1 DFQATT, CDR2 SNEGSKA (reference sequence). Trimming pared 0 bases from V and 0 bases from J, leaving 9 bases between. This CDR3 has 14 amino acids. CDR3: CSARDLRSSYEQYF. In DNA form, the CDR3 reads TGCAGTGCTAGAGATTTGCGGAGCTCCTACGAGCAGTACTTC.

At least ten counts were recorded for this clonotype. V is TRBV5-1 and J is TRBJ2-5; 12 positions match TRBD2. The CDR3 sequence is 14 residues long. The V gene's germline CDR1 is SGHRS and CDR2 YFSETQ. V lost 4 bases and J lost 5; bases outside the gene matches: 3. Here the CDR3 DNA reads TGCGCCAGCAGCGCCGGGACTAGCGGGGAGACCCAGTACTTC. Amino acids: CASSAGTSGETQYF.

This clonotype was observed many times. The CDR3 DNA follows: TGCAGTGTCCTCACCGGCGAGAATATGGGAGAGACCCAGTACTTC. Its protein product is CSVLTGENMGETQYF. The chain is built from TRBV20-1 and TRBJ2-5; D gene uncertain. V was clipped by 7 bases and J by 4 bases, with 22 bases between them. The CDR3 is 15 residues long. Germline V lookup: CDR1 DFQATT, CDR2 SNEGSKA (reference sequence).

This clonotype was observed many times. The CDR3 reads CASSVGHGELFF. The CDR3 DNA reads as TGCGCCAGCAGCGTGGGACACGGGGAGCTGTTTTTT. The genes are TRBV5-1 and TRBJ2-2; D possibly corresponds to TRBD1 (6 bases). The CDR3 is made up of 12 amino acids. Germline lookup yields CDR1 SGHRS and CDR2 YFSETQ. V dropped 4 bases and J dropped 7 bases, with 8 bases sitting between them. Full variable domain (outside the CDR3, taken from reference TRBV5-1 and TRBJ2-2): KAGVTQTPRYLIKTRGQQVTLSCSPISGHRSVSWYQQTPGQGLQFLFEYFSETQRNKGNFPGRFSGRQFSNSRSEMNVSTLELGDSALYLCASSVGHGELFFGEGSRLTVL.

At least ten counts were recorded for this clonotype. The chain joins TRBV11-2 to TRBJ2-1, with D possibly matching TRBD2 (6 bases). The V gene lost 5 bases and the J gene lost 6 bases, with 17 bases spanning the gap. CDR3 length equals 15 residues. The germline gives CDR1 SGHAT, CDR2 FQNNGV. The CDR3 spells CASSTGAAGFNEQFF. As DNA, the CDR3 is TGTGCCAGCAGCACGGGAGCCGCAGGCTTCAATGAGCAGTTCTTC.

The chain combines TRBV6-1 with TRBJ2-3; no reliable D call. The CDR3 is 16 amino acids. V lost 2 bases, J lost 0 bases, and 12 bases lay in between. From germline, CDR1 is MNHNS and CDR2 SASEGT. The DNA for the CDR3 is TGTGCCAGCAGTGAATTGAGAGGAATTAGCACAGATACGCAGTATTTT. It is translated as CASSELRGISTDTQYF.

This clonotype occurred many times. The rearrangement links TRBV12-3 or TRBV12-4 to TRBJ1-2; 7 positions agree with TRBD1. The ends lost 7 bases at V and 5 bases at J; junction bases unmatched: 7. The CDR3 contains 13 residues. CDR3 nucleotides: TGTGCCAGCAAGAACAGGGGATCTTATGGCTACACCTTC. Translated, it gives CASKNRGSYGYTF.

This clonotype was detected once. A much larger clone lies one base from this, so it may be a read error. This rearrangement joins TRBV15 to TRBJ1-2, with a possible D match to TRBD1 (6 bases). There are 14 residues in the CDR3. Germline-derived CDR1 and CDR2 are LNHNV and YYDKDF (reference sequence). The CDR3 nucleotides read TGTGCCGCCAGCAGAGCGCAGGGGTCCTATGGCTACACCTTC. It codes for CAASRAQGSYGYTF.

This clonotype has ten or more counts. The chain joins TRBV5-1 to TRBJ1-6; the D gene is possibly TRBD1 (6 bases). This CDR3 region has 17 residues. V gave up 1 base and J gave up 7 bases, with 18 bases separating them. Germline loops: CDR1 SGHRS, CDR2 YFSETQ. The DNA for the CDR3 is TGCGCCAGCAGCTTGCAGGTTTTGGGGACACCGAATTCACCCCTCCACTTT. This codes for CASSLQVLGTPNSPLHF.

In its sample, this clonotype was seen a few times. The chain carries TRBV10-3 and TRBJ1-5; no clear D gene. The CDR3 has 13 residues. Germline-derived CDR1 and CDR2 are ENHRY and SYGVKD. V was trimmed by 4 bases and J by 3 bases, leaving 7 bases between them. The CDR3 loop is CAISVQDNQPQHF. As DNA, the CDR3 is TGTGCCATCAGTGTCCAGGACAATCAGCCCCAGCATTTT.

Many counts were recorded for this clonotype. This chain joins TRBV11-1 and TRBJ2-1, with D perhaps matching TRBD1 (7 bases). V gave up 3 bases and J gave up 2 bases, with 23 bases separating them. Germline V lookup: CDR1 SGHAT, CDR2 FQDESV (reference sequence). The CDR3 covers 19 residues. CDR3 loop: CASSFMGGQRVGPYNEQFF. The DNA for the CDR3 is TGTGCCAGCAGCTTCATGGGGGGACAGAGGGTGGGACCCTACAATGAGCAGTTCTTC.